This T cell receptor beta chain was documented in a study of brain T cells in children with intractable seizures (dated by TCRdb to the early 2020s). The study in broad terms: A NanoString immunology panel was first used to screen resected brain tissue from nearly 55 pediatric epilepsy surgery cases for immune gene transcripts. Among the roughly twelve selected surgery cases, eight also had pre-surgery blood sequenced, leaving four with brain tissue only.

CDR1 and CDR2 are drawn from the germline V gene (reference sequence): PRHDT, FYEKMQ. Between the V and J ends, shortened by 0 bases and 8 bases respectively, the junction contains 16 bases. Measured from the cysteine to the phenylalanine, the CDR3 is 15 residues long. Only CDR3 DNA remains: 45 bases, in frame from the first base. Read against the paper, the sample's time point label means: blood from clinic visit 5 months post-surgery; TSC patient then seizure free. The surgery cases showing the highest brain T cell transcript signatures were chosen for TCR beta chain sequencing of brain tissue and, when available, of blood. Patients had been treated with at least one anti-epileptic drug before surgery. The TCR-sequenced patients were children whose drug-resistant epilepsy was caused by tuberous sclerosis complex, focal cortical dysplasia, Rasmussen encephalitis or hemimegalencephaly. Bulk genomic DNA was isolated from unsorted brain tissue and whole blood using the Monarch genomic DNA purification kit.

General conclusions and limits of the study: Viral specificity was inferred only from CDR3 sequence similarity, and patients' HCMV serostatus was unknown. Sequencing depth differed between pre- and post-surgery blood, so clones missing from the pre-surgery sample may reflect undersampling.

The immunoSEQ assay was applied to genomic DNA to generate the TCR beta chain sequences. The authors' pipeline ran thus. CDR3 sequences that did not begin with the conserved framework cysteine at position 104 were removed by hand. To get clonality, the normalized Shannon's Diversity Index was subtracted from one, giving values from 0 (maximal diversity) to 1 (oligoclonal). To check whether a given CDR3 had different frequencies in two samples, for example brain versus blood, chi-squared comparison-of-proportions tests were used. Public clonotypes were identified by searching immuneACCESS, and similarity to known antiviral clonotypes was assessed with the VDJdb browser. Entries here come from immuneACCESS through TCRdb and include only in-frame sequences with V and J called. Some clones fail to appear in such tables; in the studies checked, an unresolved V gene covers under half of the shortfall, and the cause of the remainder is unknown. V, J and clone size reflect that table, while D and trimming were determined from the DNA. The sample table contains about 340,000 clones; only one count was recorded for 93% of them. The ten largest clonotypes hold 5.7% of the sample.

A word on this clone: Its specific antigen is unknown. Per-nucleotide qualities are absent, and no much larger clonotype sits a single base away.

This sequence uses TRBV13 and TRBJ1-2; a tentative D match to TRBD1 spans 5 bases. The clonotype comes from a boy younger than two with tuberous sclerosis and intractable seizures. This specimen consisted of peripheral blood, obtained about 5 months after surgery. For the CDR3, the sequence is CASSLGLGEEHGYTF. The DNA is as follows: TGTGCCAGCAGCTTAGGCCTGGGGGAGGAACACGGCTACACCTTC.